One and the same sample provided the 20 T cell receptor beta chains below, sequenced in a study of identifying expanded T cells in peripheral blood. Generated by immunoSEQ multiplex PCR, the TCRdb table keeps only in-frame clones and is missing some. Of some 78,000 clones in the sample, 84% are singletons; the top ten hold 15% to 20%. The sample taken for sequencing was blood. The receptors shown here come from a person aged 18 to 75 in good health.

V gene TRBV5-1 combines with J gene TRBJ2-3, with D unclear. Germline V gene sequence: CDR1 SGHRS, CDR2 YFSETQ. The CDR3 extends over 13 amino acids. V lost 4 bases and J lost 0, with 6 bases in between. The CDR3 region has the DNA TGCGCCAGCAGCCAACCTAGCACAGATACGCAGTATTTT. It is translated as CASSQPSTDTQYF.

This chain connects TRBV28 to TRBJ1-2; maybe TRBD1 (6 bases). The V gene lost 1 base and the J gene lost 1 base, with 13 bases spanning the gap. The CDR3 has 16 amino acids. The germline V gene encodes CDR1 MDHEN and CDR2 SYDVKM. CDR3 amino acids: CASSLSWGAGNYGYTF. The CDR3 region has the DNA TGTGCCAGCAGTTTATCGTGGGGGGCCGGTAACTATGGCTACACCTTC.

J is TRBJ2-7 and V is TRBV9; D gene uncertain. The CDR3 has 13 amino acids. V dropped 0 bases and J dropped 6 bases, with 10 bases sitting between them. Germline V lookup: CDR1 SGDLS, CDR2 YYNGEE. The CDR3 nucleotides are TGTGCCAGCAGCGTAGCTGGAATGAGCGAGCAGTACTTC. This codes for CASSVAGMSEQYF.

The chain is built from TRBV7-8 and TRBJ2-2, with 12 bases lining up with TRBD2. Germline CDR1 reads SGHVS; CDR2 reads FQNEAQ. This CDR3 is built from 17 residues. With V trimmed by 5 bases and J by 7 bases, 11 bases remained unmatched. The CDR3: CASSPMTSGRVGGELFF. CDR3 DNA sequence: TGTGCCAGCAGCCCCATGACTAGCGGGAGAGTAGGCGGGGAGCTGTTTTTT.

This clone has only one observation. CDR3: CASSQASPYEQYF. The DNA for the CDR3 is TGCGCCAGCAGCCAAGCATCCCCCTACGAGCAGTACTTC. The chain has TRBV5-1 and TRBJ2-7; D is undetermined. Germline values: CDR1 SGHRS, CDR2 YFSETQ. CDR3 length: 13 amino acids. Trimming stripped 4 bases from V and 2 bases from J, with 10 bases between.

This chain connects TRBV2 to TRBJ1-1; D gene uncertain. CDR1 and CDR2 from the germline V gene are SNHLY and FYNNEI. This CDR3 is 14 amino acids long. Trimming left V 4 bases short and J 3 bases short, with 12 bases between. In DNA, the CDR3 is TGTGCCAGCAGTGGGACTTCAGGTTACACTGAAGCTTTCTTT. This codes for CASSGTSGYTEAFF.

The CDR3 here is CSGGQGVTEAFF. CDR3 coding DNA: TGCAGCGGGGGACAGGGCGTAACTGAAGCTTTCTTT. The chain is built from TRBV29-1 and TRBJ1-1; 9 nucleotides line up with TRBD1. The CDR3 sequence is 12 residues long. After removal of 7 bases from V and 5 bases from J, the junction contained 5 bases not matched to a gene. The V gene's germline CDR1 is SQVTM and CDR2 ANQGSEA.

This chain joins TRBV5-1 and TRBJ2-2; 8 bases map to TRBD2. The germline V gene has CDR1 SGHRS and CDR2 YFSETQ. This CDR3 has 17 residues. Trimming at V came to 4 bases and at J to 6 bases, leaving 14 bases not matched to a gene. DNA for the CDR3: TGCGCCAGCAGCCCCGGTGGAGCGGGAGAGCGGGCCGGGGAGCTGTTTTTT. It specifies CASSPGGAGERAGELFF.

This chain links TRBV13 with TRBJ2-5; TRBD2 matches at 8 bases. Trimming took 2 bases from V and 5 from J; bases not matched to a gene: 4. The germline CDR1 and CDR2 sequences are PRHDT and FYEKMQ (reference sequence). This CDR3 comprises 14 residues. CDR3 DNA: TGTGCCAGCAGCTTACGGTCGGGGGGGGAGACCCAGTACTTC. This gives the protein CASSLRSGGETQYF.

The chain carries TRBV5-1 and TRBJ2-5; D is uncertain. This CDR3 region has 12 residues. V was pared by 0 bases and J by 6 bases, with 6 bases between. CDR1 is SGHRS, CDR2 YFSETQ, per germline. The DNA of the CDR3 is TGCGCCAGCAGCTTGGATTCGCAGACCCAGTACTTC. Translated, it gives CASSLDSQTQYF.

The chain has TRBV6-1 and TRBJ1-5; a weak D match, TRBD1 (6 bases). Trimming removed 8 bases at V and 3 bases at J, with 17 bases between. The CDR3 runs 15 residues. Germline values: CDR1 MNHNS, CDR2 SASEGT. The CDR3: CASLTGGGLNQPQHF. CDR3 sequence (DNA): TGTGCCAGCCTCACAGGAGGGGGTCTCAATCAGCCCCAGCATTTT.

The CDR3 coding sequence is TGTGCCAGCAGTGACACGAGCAATCAGCCCCAGCATTTT. Protein product: CASSDTSNQPQHF. The rearrangement uses TRBV6-1 and TRBJ1-5; D call uncertain. V dropped 3 bases and J dropped 1 base, with 4 bases sitting between them. Per the germline V gene, CDR1 is MNHNS and CDR2 is SASEGT. The CDR3 loop spans 13 amino acids.

The CDR3 is CASMTGEETQYF. The CDR3 bases are TGTGCCAGCATGACAGGTGAAGAGACCCAGTACTTC. The V call is TRBV28, the J call TRBJ2-5; maybe TRBD1 (6 bases). The CDR3 loop spans 12 amino acids. Per germline, CDR1 MDHEN and CDR2 SYDVKM. With 7 bases removed from V and 3 bases from J, the gap between germline ends came to 9 bases. Full variable domain (rest looked up from reference TRBV28 and TRBJ2-5): DVKVTQSSRYLVKRTGEKVFLECVQDMDHENMFWYRQDPGLGLRLIYFSYDVKMKEKGDIPEGYSVSREKKERFSLILESASTNQTSMYLCASMTGEETQYFGPGTRLLVL.

This clone showed up just once. The rearrangement links TRBV29-1 to TRBJ1-1, with TRBD1 identical over 7 bases. Germline assignment: CDR1 SQVTM and CDR2 ANQGSEA. This CDR3 is 17 amino acids long. The J segment lost 0 bases and the V segment lost 7 bases, leaving 17 bases of the junction unmatched. The CDR3 is CSGRTHPGQRLNTEAFF. The CDR3 region has the DNA TGCAGCGGAAGGACCCATCCGGGACAGAGACTGAACACTGAAGCTTTCTTT.

The CDR3 DNA is TGCGCCAGCAGAAGGGTCCCAGCAGATACGCAGTATTTT. Its translation: CASRRVPADTQYF. The rearrangement links TRBV5-1 to TRBJ2-3; D not certain. Trimming removed 5 bases from V and 4 bases from J, with 11 bases in between. Looked up from germline, CDR1 is SGHRS and CDR2 is YFSETQ. The CDR3 runs 13 residues.

The rearrangement uses TRBV11-2 and TRBJ2-3; D gene unclear. With 3 bases removed from V and 2 bases from J, the gap between germline ends came to 12 bases. Per the germline V gene, CDR1 is SGHAT and CDR2 is FQNNGV. The CDR3 runs to 15 residues. This CDR3 reads CASSFGPGFTDTQYF. The CDR3 coding sequence is TGTGCCAGCAGCTTCGGACCGGGTTTCACAGATACGCAGTATTTT.

The genes are TRBV7-9 and TRBJ1-2, with TRBD1 matching 10 bases. Germline-derived CDR1 and CDR2 are SEHNR and FQNEAQ (reference sequence). The V and J ends lost 2 bases and 3 bases, in that order; junction bases with no gene match: 6. CDR3 length: 16 residues. The CDR3 sequence is CASSLTGTGAHYGYTF. In DNA, the CDR3 is TGTGCCAGCAGCTTAACTGGGACAGGGGCCCACTATGGCTACACCTTC.

This sequence joins TRBV9 and TRBJ2-1; 16 nucleotides align to TRBD2. V shed 2 bases and J 6 bases; nucleotides not matched to a gene: 8. Germline lookup yields CDR1 SGDLS and CDR2 YYNGEE. The CDR3 is 18 residues long. The CDR3 spells CASSVGTSGRAGGNEQFF. The CDR3 coding sequence is TGTGCCAGCAGCGTCGGGACTAGCGGGAGGGCCGGGGGCAATGAGCAGTTCTTC.

The table lists this clone with a few counts. The J gene is TRBJ2-1, the V gene TRBV7-2; 12 bases are shared with TRBD2. J was trimmed by 7 bases and V by 3 bases; bases with no gene match: 7. The germline V gene has CDR1 SGHTA and CDR2 FQGNSA. This CDR3 spans 16 amino acids. The CDR3 DNA follows: TGTGCCAGCAGCTTTGACTCCGGGACTAGCGGGAATGAGCAGTTCTTC. Translating gives CASSFDSGTSGNEQFF.

V gene TRBV9 combines with J gene TRBJ2-2; D ambiguous. V was cut by 2 bases and J by 1 base, with 9 bases left in between. The CDR3 spans 15 residues. Germline assignment: CDR1 SGDLS and CDR2 YYNGEE. DNA for the CDR3: TGTGCCAGCAGCGTTCTATGGAAGAACACCGGGGAGCTGTTTTTT. As protein: CASSVLWKNTGELFF.